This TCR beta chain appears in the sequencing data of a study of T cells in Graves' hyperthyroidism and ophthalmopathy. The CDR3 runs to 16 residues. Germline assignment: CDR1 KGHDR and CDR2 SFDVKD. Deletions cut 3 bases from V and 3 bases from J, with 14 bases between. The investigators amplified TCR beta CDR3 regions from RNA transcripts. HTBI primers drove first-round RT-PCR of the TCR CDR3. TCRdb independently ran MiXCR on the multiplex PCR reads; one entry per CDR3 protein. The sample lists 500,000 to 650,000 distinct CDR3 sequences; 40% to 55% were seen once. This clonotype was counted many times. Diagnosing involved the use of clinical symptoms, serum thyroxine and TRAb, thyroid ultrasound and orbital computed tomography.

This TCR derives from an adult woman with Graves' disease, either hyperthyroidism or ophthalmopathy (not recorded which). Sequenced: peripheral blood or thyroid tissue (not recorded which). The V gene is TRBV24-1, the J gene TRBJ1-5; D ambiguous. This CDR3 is CATSDGLGRANQPQHF. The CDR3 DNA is TGTGCCACCAGTGATGGGTTAGGGCGAGCCAATCAGCCCCAGCATTTT.